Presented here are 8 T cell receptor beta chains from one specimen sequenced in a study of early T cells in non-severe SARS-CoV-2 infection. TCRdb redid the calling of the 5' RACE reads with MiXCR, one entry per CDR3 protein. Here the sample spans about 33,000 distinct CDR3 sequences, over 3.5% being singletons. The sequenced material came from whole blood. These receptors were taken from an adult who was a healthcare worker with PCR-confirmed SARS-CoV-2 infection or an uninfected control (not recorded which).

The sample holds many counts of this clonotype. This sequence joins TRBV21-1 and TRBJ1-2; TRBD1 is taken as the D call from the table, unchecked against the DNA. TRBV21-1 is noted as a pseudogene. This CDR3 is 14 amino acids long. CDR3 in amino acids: CASSSLQGDYGYTF. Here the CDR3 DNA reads TGTGCCAGCAGCTCCTTACAGGGAGACTATGGCTACACCTTC.

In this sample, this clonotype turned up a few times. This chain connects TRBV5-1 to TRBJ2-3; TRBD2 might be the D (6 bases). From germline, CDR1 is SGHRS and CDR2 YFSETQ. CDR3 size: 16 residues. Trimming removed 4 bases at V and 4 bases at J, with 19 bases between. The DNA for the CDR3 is TGCGCCAGCAGCCCCGCCCCCGGGAGCATTGCAGATACGCAGTATTTT. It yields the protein CASSPAPGSIADTQYF. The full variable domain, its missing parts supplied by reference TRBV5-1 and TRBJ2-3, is KAGVTQTPRYLIKTRGQQVTLSCSPISGHRSVSWYQQTPGQGLQFLFEYFSETQRNKGNFPGRFSGRQFSNSRSEMNVSTLELGDSALYLCASSPAPGSIADTQYFGPGTRLTVL.

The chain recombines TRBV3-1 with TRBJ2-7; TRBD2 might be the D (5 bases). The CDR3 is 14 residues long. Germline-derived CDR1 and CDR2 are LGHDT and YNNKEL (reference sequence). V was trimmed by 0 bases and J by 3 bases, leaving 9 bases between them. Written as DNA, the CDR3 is TGTGCCAGCAGCCAAGATACGGGATACTACGAGCAGTACTTC. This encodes CASSQDTGYYEQYF.

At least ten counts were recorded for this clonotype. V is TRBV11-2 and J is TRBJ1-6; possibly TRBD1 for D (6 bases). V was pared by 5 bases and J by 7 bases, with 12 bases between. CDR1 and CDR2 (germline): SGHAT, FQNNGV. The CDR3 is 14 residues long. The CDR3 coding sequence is TGTGCCAGCAGCCTCCTAAGGGGGAATTCACCCCTCCACTTT. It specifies CASSLLRGNSPLHF. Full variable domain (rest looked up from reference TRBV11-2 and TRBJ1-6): EAGVAQSPRYKIIEKRQSVAFWCNPISGHATLYWYQQILGQGPKLLIQFQNNGVVDDSQLPKDRFSAERLKGVDSTLKIQPAKLEDSAVYLCASSLLRGNSPLHFGNGTRLTVT.

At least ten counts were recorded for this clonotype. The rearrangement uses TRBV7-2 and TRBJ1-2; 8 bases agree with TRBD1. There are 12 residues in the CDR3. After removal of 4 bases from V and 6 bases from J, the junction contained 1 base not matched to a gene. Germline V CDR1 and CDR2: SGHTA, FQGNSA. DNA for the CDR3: TGTGCCAGCAGCTCGGACAGGGATGGCTACACCTTC. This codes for CASSSDRDGYTF.

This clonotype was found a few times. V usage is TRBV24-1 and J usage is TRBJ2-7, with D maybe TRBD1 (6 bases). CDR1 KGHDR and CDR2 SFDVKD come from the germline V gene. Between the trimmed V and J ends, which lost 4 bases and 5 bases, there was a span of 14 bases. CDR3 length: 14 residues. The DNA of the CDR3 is TGTGCCACCAGTGAAGGGGGACACCGTGACGAGCAGTACTTC. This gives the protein CATSEGGHRDEQYF.

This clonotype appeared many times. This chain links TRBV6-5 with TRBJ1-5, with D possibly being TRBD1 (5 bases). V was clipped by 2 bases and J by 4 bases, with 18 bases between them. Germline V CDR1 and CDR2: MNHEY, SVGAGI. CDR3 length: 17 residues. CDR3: CASSYPFWPGINQPQHF. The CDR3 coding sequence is TGTGCCAGCAGTTACCCATTCTGGCCAGGGATTAATCAGCCCCAGCATTTT.

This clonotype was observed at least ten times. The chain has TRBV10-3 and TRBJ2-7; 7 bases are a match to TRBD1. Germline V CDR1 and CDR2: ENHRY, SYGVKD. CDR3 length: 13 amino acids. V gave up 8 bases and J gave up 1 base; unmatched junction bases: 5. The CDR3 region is CAIQDRESYEQYF. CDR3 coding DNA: TGTGCCATCCAAGACAGGGAATCCTACGAGCAGTACTTC.